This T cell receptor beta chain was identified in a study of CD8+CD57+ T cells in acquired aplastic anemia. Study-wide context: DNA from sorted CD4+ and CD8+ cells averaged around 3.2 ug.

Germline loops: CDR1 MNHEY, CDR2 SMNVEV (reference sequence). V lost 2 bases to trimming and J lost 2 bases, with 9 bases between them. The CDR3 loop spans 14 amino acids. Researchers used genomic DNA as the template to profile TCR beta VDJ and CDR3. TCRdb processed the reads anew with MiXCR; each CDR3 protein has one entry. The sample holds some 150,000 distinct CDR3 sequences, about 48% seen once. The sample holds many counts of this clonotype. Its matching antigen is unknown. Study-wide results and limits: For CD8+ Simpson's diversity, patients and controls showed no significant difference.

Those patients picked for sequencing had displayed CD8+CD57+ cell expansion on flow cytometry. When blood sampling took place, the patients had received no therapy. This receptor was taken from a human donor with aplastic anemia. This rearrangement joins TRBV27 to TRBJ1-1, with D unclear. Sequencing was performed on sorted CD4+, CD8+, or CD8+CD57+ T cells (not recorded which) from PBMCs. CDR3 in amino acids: CASSLVRHNTEAFF. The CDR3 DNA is TGTGCCAGCAGTTTAGTTCGGCACAACACTGAAGCTTTCTTT.